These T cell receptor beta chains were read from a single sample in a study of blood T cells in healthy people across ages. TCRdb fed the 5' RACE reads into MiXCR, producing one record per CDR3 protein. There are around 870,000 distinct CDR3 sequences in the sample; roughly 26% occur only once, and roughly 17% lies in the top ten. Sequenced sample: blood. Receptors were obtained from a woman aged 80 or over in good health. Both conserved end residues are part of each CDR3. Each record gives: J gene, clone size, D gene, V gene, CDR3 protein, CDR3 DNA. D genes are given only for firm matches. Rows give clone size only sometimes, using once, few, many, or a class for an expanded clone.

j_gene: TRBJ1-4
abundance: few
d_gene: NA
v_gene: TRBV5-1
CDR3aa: CASSQAPGGTNEKLFF
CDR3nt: TGCGCCAGCAGCCAGGCTCCGGGGGGCACTAATGAAAAACTGTTTTTT

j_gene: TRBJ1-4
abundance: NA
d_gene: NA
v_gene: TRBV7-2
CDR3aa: CASSQGREEKLFF
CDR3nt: TGTGCCAGCAGCCAGGGGAGGGAGGAAAAACTGTTTTTT

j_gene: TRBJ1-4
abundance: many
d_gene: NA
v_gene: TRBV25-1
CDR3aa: CASHGTSLQEKLFF
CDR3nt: TGTGCCAGTCATGGGACATCCCTCCAGGAAAAACTGTTTTTT

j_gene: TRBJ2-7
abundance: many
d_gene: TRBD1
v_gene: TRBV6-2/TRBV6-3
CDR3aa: CASIRGGTGGDEQYF
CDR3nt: TGTGCCAGCATCCGTGGTGGGACAGGGGGAGACGAGCAGTACTTC

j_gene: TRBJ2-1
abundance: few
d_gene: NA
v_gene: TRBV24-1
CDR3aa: CATSDGSRGNVQFF
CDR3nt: TGTGCCACCAGTGACGGGAGCAGGGGCAATGTGCAGTTCTTC

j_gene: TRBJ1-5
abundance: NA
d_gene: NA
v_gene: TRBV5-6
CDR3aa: CASTLGGSNQPQHF
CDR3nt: TGTGCCAGCACCCTGGGGGGGTCCAATCAGCCCCAGCATTTT

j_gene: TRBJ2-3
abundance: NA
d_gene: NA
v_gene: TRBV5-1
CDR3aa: CTSSLAGTSTDTQYF
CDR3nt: TGCACCAGCAGCTTGGCGGGGACAAGCACAGATACGCAGTATTTT

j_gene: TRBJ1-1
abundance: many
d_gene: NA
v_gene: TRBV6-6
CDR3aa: CASKMTANTEAFF
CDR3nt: TGTGCCAGCAAAATGACAGCGAACACTGAAGCTTTCTTT

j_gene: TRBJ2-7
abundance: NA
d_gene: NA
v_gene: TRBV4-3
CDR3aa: CASSHPQDREAGNEPYF
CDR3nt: TGCGCCAGCAGCCATCCTCAAGACAGGGAGGCAGGCAATGAGCCGTACTTC

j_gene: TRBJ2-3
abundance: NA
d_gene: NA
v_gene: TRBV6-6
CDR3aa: CASSSRGGTDAQYF
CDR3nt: TGTGCCAGCAGTAGTAGGGGGGGCACAGATGCGCAGTATTTT

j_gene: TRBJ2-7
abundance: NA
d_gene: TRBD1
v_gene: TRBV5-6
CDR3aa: CASSYGQGWVEQYF
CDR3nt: TGTGCCAGCAGCTACGGACAGGGTTGGGTCGAGCAGTACTTC

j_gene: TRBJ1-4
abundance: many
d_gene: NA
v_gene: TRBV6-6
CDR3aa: CATLDPVGGSGEKLFF
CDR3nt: TGTGCCACCCTAGACCCGGTGGGGGGGTCGGGTGAAAAACTGTTTTTT

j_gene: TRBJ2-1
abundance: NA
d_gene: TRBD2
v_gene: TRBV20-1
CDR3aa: CSALGTSGRVDEQFF
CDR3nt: TGCAGTGCTTTAGGGACTAGCGGGAGAGTCGATGAGCAGTTCTTC

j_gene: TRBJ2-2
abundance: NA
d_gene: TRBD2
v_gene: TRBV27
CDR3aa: CASSLTSGGVNTGELFF
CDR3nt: TGTGCCAGCAGTTTGACTAGCGGGGGGGTTAACACCGGGGAGCTGTTTTTT

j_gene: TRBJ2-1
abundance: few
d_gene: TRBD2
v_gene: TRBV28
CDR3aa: CASSGTSGGTYNEQFF
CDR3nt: TGTGCCAGCAGTGGGACTAGCGGGGGTACTTACAATGAGCAGTTCTTC

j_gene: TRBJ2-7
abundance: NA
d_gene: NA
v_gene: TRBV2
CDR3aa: CASSETPGAGEQYF
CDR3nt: TGTGCCAGCAGCGAGACCCCGGGGGCGGGAGAGCAGTACTTC

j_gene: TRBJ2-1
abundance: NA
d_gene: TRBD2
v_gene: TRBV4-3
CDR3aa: CANSQVPPGLGNEQFF
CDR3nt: TGCGCCAACAGCCAAGTTCCCCCGGGACTAGGCAATGAGCAGTTCTTC

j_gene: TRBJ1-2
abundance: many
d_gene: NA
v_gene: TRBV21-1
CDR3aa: CASSKGFRTANYGYTF
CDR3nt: TGTGCCAGCAGCAAAGGGTTCAGGACGGCGAACTATGGCTACACCTTC

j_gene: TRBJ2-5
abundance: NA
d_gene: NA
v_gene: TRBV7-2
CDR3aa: CASRLARGQETQYF
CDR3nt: TGTGCCAGCAGGCTAGCGAGGGGTCAGGAGACCCAGTACTTC

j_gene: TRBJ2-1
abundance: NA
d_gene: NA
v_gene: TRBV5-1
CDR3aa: CASSRDQSSYNEQFF
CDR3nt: TGCGCCAGCAGCCGCGACCAGAGCTCCTACAATGAGCAGTTCTTC

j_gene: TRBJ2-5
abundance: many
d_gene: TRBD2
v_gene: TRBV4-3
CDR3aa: CASSQEGLAGGKQYF
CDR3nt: TGCGCCAGCAGCCAAGAGGGCCTAGCGGGGGGCAAGCAGTACTTC

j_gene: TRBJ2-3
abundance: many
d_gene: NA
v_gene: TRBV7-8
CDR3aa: CASSLARADSRDTQYF
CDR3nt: TGTGCCAGCAGCTTAGCGAGGGCAGACTCCCGGGATACGCAGTATTTT

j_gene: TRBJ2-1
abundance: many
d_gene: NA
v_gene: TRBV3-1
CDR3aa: CASSHPYNEQFF
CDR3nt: TGTGCCAGCAGCCACCCCTACAATGAGCAGTTCTTC

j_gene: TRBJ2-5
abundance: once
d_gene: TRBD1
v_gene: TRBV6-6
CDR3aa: CASSSTQQGPNQETQYF
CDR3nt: TGTGCCAGCAGTTCAACTCAACAGGGGCCGAACCAAGAGACCCAGTACTTC

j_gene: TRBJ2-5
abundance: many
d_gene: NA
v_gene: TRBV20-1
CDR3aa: CSAPGSDQETQYF
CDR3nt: TGCAGTGCTCCCGGAAGCGACCAAGAGACCCAGTACTTC

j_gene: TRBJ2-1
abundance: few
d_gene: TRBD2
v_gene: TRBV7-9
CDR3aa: CASSLRVAGGGNEQFF
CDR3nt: TGTGCCAGCAGCTTAAGAGTAGCGGGGGGGGGTAATGAGCAGTTCTTC

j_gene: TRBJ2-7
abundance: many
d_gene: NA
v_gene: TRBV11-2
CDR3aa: CASSPSLGSGYEQYF
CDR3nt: TGTGCCAGCAGCCCCTCTTTAGGTAGCGGCTACGAGCAGTACTTC

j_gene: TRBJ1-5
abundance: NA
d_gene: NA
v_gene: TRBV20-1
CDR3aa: CSARATGAGNQPQHF
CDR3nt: TGCAGTGCTAGAGCGACGGGTGCAGGAAATCAGCCCCAGCATTTT

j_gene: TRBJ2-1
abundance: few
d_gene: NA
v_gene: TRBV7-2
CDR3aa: CASRRVNEQFF
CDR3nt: TGTGCCAGCAGGCGGGTCAATGAGCAGTTCTTC

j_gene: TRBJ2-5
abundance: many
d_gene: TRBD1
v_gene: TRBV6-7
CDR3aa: CASSRRDRDSKFVETQYF
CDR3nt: TGTGCCAGCAGTCGCCGGGACAGGGATTCCAAGTTTGTTGAGACCCAGTACTTC

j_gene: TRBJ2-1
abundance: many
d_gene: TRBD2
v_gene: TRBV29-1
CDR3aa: CSVSGLAVAYNEQFF
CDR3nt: TGCAGCGTTTCCGGACTAGCGGTGGCCTACAATGAGCAGTTCTTC

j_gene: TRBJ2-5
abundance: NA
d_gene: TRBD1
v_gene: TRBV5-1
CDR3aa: CASSLANGAGGETQYF
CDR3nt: TGCGCCAGCAGCTTGGCCAATGGGGCAGGGGGAGAGACCCAGTACTTC

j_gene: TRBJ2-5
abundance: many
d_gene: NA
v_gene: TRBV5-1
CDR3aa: CASSLDGTAQETQYF
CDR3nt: TGCGCCAGCAGCTTGGACGGGACGGCACAAGAGACCCAGTACTTC

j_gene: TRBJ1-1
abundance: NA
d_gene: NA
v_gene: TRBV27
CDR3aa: CASSSTALNTEAFF
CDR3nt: TGTGCCAGCAGTTCGACAGCATTGAACACTGAAGCTTTCTTT